This paragraph covers one T cell receptor (beta chain) sequence. As processed by the authors: Amplification of reference gene primers provided the estimated nucleated cell counts. Some clones are missing from TCRdb's copy, which holds only in-frame ones; the method was immunoSEQ multiplex PCR. Clonal size and the V and J genes are those of that table, whereas D and trimming came from the DNA. The sample holds some 490,000 clones, approximately 83% seen once. V gave up 7 bases and J gave up 3 bases; unmatched junction bases: 8. Germline CDR1 is WNHNN and CDR2 is SYGVQD (reference sequence). This CDR3 spans 17 amino acids. These data belong to a study of blood T cell repertoires in COVID-19. Study-level information: Samples of COVID-19 (acute and convalescent) were obtained from the United States, Italy and Spain. The cDNA or gDNA used as material had been derived from T cells, B-cell-depleted T cells, or PBMCs.

The TCR comes from a human donor in a cohort sampled during active COVID-19. The sample consisted of peripheral blood. This chain links TRBV10-1 with TRBJ2-1; TRBD2 matches 14 bases. The CDR3: CASTGTSGRLFYNEQFF. The CDR3, as DNA: TGCGCCAGCACCGGGACTAGCGGGAGACTATTCTACAATGAGCAGTTCTTC.